This T cell receptor (beta chain) was profiled in a study of blood T cell repertoires in COVID-19 (TCRdb year 2020). Looking at the study overall: Samples from collaborators originated in the United States, Italy and Spain and spanned both the acute and convalescent phases of COVID-19. The material from the prospective study consisted of cDNA or gDNA derived from T cells, B-cell-depleted T cells, or PBMCs. Deeply sampled blood TCRbeta repertoires from subjects exposed to, actively infected with, or recovered from COVID-19 were included in the dataset. The repertoires were released in a freely available public database intended as a resource for research on the immune response to SARS-CoV-2. Samples came from the ongoing ImmuneRACE study (first 160 participants) plus 1,254 subjects from 6 global collaborators. Nearly every sample came with metadata listing a de-identified subject ID, COVID-19 status, age in years and sex. Where available, HLA class I and class II types were obtained from metadata supplied by the sample provider rather than from assay-based typing. Overall study results and their limits: The amount of clinical and demographic metadata varied by source and participant and was provided uncurated.

TCRbeta CDR3 regions were amplified from genomic DNA by means of the immunoSEQ Assay, a bias-controlled multiplex PCR. The study's processing was this. Nucleated cell counts per sample were estimated from amplification of reference gene primers within the assay. To quantify the absolute abundance of each unique TCRbeta CDR3 rearrangement, sequence reads were collapsed and filtered. For each sample, productive Simpson clonality was calculated as the square root of Simpson's diversity index across productive rearrangements. TCRdb stores this immuneACCESS table with in-frame sequences only. Part of the clones is absent; in the studies checked, under half of the shortfall reflects unresolved V genes, and no reason is known for the rest. The DNA was the basis for D and trimming; V, J and clone size are from that table. Here the sample has tens of thousands of clones; about four fifths occur a single time. The top ten hold 1.2% of the sample.

Whole blood was collected in K2EDTA tubes by collaborating institutions according to the institutions' own protocols. For TCRbeta analysis, collaborators shipped samples as frozen whole blood, isolated PBMCs, or DNA extracted from either of those sample types. Details on this clone: It has no known antigen specificity. The record has no base qualities; no much larger clone is one base away.

The source material was peripheral blood. The TCR sequence derives from a woman aged 80 or over with acute or convalescent COVID-19.

The nucleotides are TGTGCCAGCAGCTTAGCTAACTATGGCTACACCTTC. The encoded protein is CASSLANYGYTF. Recombination connected TRBV3-1 (or the pseudogene TRBV3-2) to TRBJ1-2; the D gene identity is not certain. The CDR3 runs 12 amino acids, cysteine and phenylalanine included. The entry retains the CDR3 DNA only, 36 bases that are in frame from base 1. The V end loses 5 bases and the J end loses 0 bases, and a stretch of 4 bases separates them. CDR1 and CDR2 were assigned from the germline V gene (reference sequence) as LGHDT and YNNKEL.